A selection of T cell receptor beta chains follows, all from one sample in a study of T cell responses to AZD1222 COVID-19 vaccine. Data came from immunoSEQ multiplex PCR; TCRdb stores just in-frame clones and leaves some out. Of 80,000 to 95,000 clones listed, roughly nine tenths are singletons. Sequencing was performed on peripheral blood, taken on day 0 of AZD1222 vaccination. Receptors originate from an adult in good health. Each CDR3 is given with its conserved first and last residue. D genes are given only for firm matches. Some rows have no size entry. The others give once, few or many, or a class for an expanded clone.

>TRBV5-1|TRBJ1-1|15|NA|TRBD1
TGCGCCAGCGGGACAGGGGAAGCTTCTGACACTGAAGCTTTCTTT
CASGTGEASDTEAFF
>TRBV7-9|TRBJ2-1|13|NA|TRBD2
TGTGCCAGCGGGCTAGCGGGAGCCCATGAGCAGTTCTTC
CASGLAGAHEQFF
>TRBV2|TRBJ2-2|15|NA|NA
TGTGCCAGCAGTGAATTAGGTCCGAACACCGGGGAGCTGTTTTTT
CASSELGPNTGELFF
>TRBV28|TRBJ1-1|12|NA|NA
TGTGCCAGCAGATTGTCGGCGAGTGAAGCTTTCTTT
CASRLSASEAFF
>TRBV3-1/TRBV3-2|TRBJ1-2|13|NA|TRBD1
TGTGCCAGCAGTACTGGGACAGTGAGGGGCTACACCTTC
CASSTGTVRGYTF
>TRBV27|TRBJ1-6|15|NA|NA
TGTGCCAGCAGAAGCTTCAGGGGAAGGGATTCACCCCTCCACTTT
CASRSFRGRDSPLHF
>TRBV4-2|TRBJ1-5|13|NA|NA
TGTGCCAGCAGCCAAGCGAGGGGGGGGCCCCAGCATTTT
CASSQARGGPQHF
>TRBV28|TRBJ2-7|12|NA|NA
TGTGCCATCGGGGGCCTTACCTACGAGCAGTACTTC
CAIGGLTYEQYF
>TRBV13|TRBJ1-6|14|NA|NA
TGTGCCAGCAGCTTAAGCCGGACCCATTCACCCCTCCACTTT
CASSLSRTHSPLHF
>TRBV11-2|TRBJ2-7|15|NA|TRBD2
TGTGCCAGCAGCTCAATTACTAGCGGAGGGTACGAGCAGTACTTC
CASSSITSGGYEQYF
>TRBV6-6|TRBJ2-5|13|NA|NA
TGTGCCAGCAGTACCGTTGCCCCAGAGACCCAGTACTTC
CASSTVAPETQYF
>TRBV12-3/TRBV12-4|TRBJ2-2|13|large|NA
TGTGCCAGCAGTTTGGAGAACTTCGGGGAGCTGTTTTTT
CASSLENFGELFF
>TRBV27|TRBJ2-1|14|NA|NA
TGTGCCAGCAGCCGTGTGCAGGGGATCGGTGAGCAGTTCTTC
CASSRVQGIGEQFF
>TRBV19|TRBJ1-3|14|NA|NA
TGTGCCAGTAGTGGGGCAGGGACTGGAAACACCATATATTTT
CASSGAGTGNTIYF
>TRBV3-1/TRBV3-2|TRBJ2-7|14|NA|TRBD1
TGTGCCAGCAGCCTCCCGGGACAGGTGTACGAGCAGTACTTC
CASSLPGQVYEQYF
>TRBV28|TRBJ1-5|18|NA|TRBD1
TGTGCCAGCAGTTTTACCCATACAGGGGCGGAATTTGATCAGCCCCAGCATTTT
CASSFTHTGAEFDQPQHF
>TRBV6-5|TRBJ2-3|14|once|TRBD2
TGTGCCGCTGGGGGGGAGGGATACACAGATACGCAGTATTTT
CAAGGEGYTDTQYF
>TRBV7-6|TRBJ2-3|16|NA|TRBD1
TGTGCCAGCAGGGGGACAGGGGGTTTTTGCACAGATACGCAGTATTTT
CASRGTGGFCTDTQYF
>TRBV5-6|TRBJ2-2|16|NA|TRBD2
TGTGCCAGCAGTTATTGGTGGGGAGGGCACACCGGGGAGCTGTTTTTT
CASSYWWGGHTGELFF
>TRBV3-1/TRBV3-2|TRBJ2-3|16|NA|TRBD1
TGTGCCAGCAGCCAAGCCCGGGACAGGCCAACAGATGCGCAGTATTTT
CASSQARDRPTDAQYF
>TRBV6-6|TRBJ2-7|13|NA|NA
TGTGCCAGCAGTTACGGGCGGCCCTACGAGCAGTACTTC
CASSYGRPYEQYF
>TRBV2|TRBJ2-1|16|NA|TRBD2
TGTGCCAGCAGTCTCCCCTCAGCGGGAGTTCCCAATGAGCAGTTCTTC
CASSLPSAGVPNEQFF
>TRBV5-4|TRBJ2-2|12|NA|NA
TGTGCCAGCAGCACAAACACCGGGGAGCTGTTTTTT
CASSTNTGELFF
>TRBV7-9|TRBJ1-1|13|few|NA
TGTGCCAGCAGCTTAGTTGTGAACACTGAAGCTTTCTTT
CASSLVVNTEAFF
>TRBV27|TRBJ2-7|16|NA|NA
TGTGCCAGCAGTTTGGCCTCGACAGGGAGGACGGGCGAGCAGTACTTC
CASSLASTGRTGEQYF
>TRBV5-1|TRBJ1-1|13|NA|NA
TGCGCCAGCAGTGAAGGGGGGCTGGCTGAAGCTTTCTTT
CASSEGGLAEAFF
>TRBV4-2|TRBJ2-7|14|NA|NA
TGTGCCAGCAGCTCCGGGACAATGGCCTACGAGCAGTACTTC
CASSSGTMAYEQYF
>TRBV11-2|TRBJ2-3|13|NA|TRBD2
TGTGCCAGCAGCTTAGCCGCGGGAGAGCGATTGTATTTT
CASSLAAGERLYF
>TRBV28|TRBJ1-5|14|few|NA
TGTGCCAGCAGTTTACCGGCAGGGGAGCAGCCCCAGCATTTT
CASSLPAGEQPQHF